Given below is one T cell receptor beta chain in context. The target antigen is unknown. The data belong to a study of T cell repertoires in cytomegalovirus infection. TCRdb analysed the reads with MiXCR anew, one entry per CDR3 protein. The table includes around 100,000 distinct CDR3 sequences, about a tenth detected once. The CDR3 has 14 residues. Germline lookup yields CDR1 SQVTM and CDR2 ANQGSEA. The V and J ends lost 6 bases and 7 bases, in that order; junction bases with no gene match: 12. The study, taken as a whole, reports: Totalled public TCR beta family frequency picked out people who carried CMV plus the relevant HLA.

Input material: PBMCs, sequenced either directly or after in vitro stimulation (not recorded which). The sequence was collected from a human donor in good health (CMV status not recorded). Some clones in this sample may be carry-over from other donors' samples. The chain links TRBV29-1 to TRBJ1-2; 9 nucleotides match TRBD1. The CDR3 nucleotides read TGCAGCGTGGCCGGGACAGGGCGCGTTGGTGGCTACACCTTC. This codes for CSVAGTGRVGGYTF.